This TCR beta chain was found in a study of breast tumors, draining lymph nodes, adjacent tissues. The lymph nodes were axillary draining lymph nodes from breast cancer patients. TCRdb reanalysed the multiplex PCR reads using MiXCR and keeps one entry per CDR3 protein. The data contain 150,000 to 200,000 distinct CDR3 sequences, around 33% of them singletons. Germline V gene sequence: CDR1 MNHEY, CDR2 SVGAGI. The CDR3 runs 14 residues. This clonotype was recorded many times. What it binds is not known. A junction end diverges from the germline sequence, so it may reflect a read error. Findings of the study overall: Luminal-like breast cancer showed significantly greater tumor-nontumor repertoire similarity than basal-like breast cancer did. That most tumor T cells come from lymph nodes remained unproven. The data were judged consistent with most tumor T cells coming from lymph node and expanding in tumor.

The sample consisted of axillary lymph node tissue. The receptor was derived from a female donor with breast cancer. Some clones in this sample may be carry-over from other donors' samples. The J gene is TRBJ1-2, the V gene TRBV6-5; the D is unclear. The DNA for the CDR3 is TGTGCCAGCAGTCACTCGATAAACGGTAACGGCTACACCTTC. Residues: CASSHSINGNGYTF.